These T cell receptor beta chains were read from a single sample in a study of technical replicates of blood from several donors. Generated by immunoSEQ multiplex PCR, the TCRdb table keeps only in-frame clones and is missing some. The sample lists about 68,000 clones, about 97% occurring once. The source material was T cells isolated from PBMCs. These receptors were collected from a human donor in good health. Each CDR3 is given with its conserved first and last residue. The order of the fields is J gene, D gene, V gene, clone size, CDR3 DNA, CDR3 protein. The D gene is left open where the match is weak. Only part of the rows carry a size: once, few, many, or a class if the clone is expanded.

J: TRBJ2-7; D: .; V: TRBV28; size: .; DNA: TGTGCCAGCAGTTTATGGGGCAGGGAACCCTACGAGCAGTACTTC; CDR3: CASSLWGREPYEQYF
J: TRBJ1-1; D: .; V: TRBV27; size: few; DNA: TGTGCCAGCATTATTATCAGGCTACGAAGGACTGAAGCTTTCTTT; CDR3: CASIIIRLRRTEAFF
J: TRBJ1-3; D: .; V: TRBV4-2; size: .; DNA: TGTGCCAGCAGCCAAGTGGCCGGAAACACCATATATTTT; CDR3: CASSQVAGNTIYF
J: TRBJ1-4; D: .; V: TRBV19; size: .; DNA: TGTGCCAGTAGTGGTTTACAGGGTGGTGAAAAACTGTTTTTT; CDR3: CASSGLQGGEKLFF
J: TRBJ1-2; D: .; V: TRBV7-8; size: .; DNA: TGTGCCAGCAGCTTGAGAGGAGGGAACTATGGCTACACCTTC; CDR3: CASSLRGGNYGYTF
J: TRBJ2-5; D: TRBD2; V: TRBV6-5; size: .; DNA: TGTGCCAGCAGCCCGGGAGGTCGACGGACCCAGTACTTC; CDR3: CASSPGGRRTQYF
J: TRBJ1-5; D: .; V: TRBV27; size: once; DNA: TGTGCCAGCAGTCTTCGTTATCAGCCCCAGCATTTT; CDR3: CASSLRYQPQHF
J: TRBJ1-2; D: TRBD1; V: TRBV10-2; size: .; DNA: TGCGCCAGTCGGGACAGGGTAAACTATGGCTACACCTTC; CDR3: CASRDRVNYGYTF
J: TRBJ1-1; D: TRBD1; V: TRBV15; size: .; DNA: TGTGCCACCAGCAGAGATGGTCGACAGGGGGCGGGCACTGAAGCTTTCTTT; CDR3: CATSRDGRQGAGTEAFF
J: TRBJ1-3; D: TRBD1; V: TRBV7-7; size: .; DNA: TGTGCTAGCAGCGAGGGGACAGCCTCTGGAAACACCATATATTTT; CDR3: CASSEGTASGNTIYF
J: TRBJ1-1; D: TRBD1; V: TRBV6-5; size: .; DNA: TGTGCCAGCAGTTACTCCTGGACAGGCAACACTGAAGCTTTCTTT; CDR3: CASSYSWTGNTEAFF
J: TRBJ2-6; D: TRBD2; V: TRBV19; size: .; DNA: TGTGCCACCAGACTAGCGGATAACACCCCTGGGGCCAACGTCCTGACTTTC; CDR3: CATRLADNTPGANVLTF
J: TRBJ2-7; D: .; V: TRBV25-1; size: .; DNA: TGTGCCAGCAGTGAAGCGGGTTCAAGTTACGAGCAGTACTTC; CDR3: CASSEAGSSYEQYF
J: TRBJ2-7; D: TRBD1; V: TRBV27; size: .; DNA: TGTGCCAGCAGTTTAGGGACAGGATCCTACGAGCAGTACTTC; CDR3: CASSLGTGSYEQYF
J: TRBJ1-2; D: .; V: TRBV13; size: .; DNA: TGTGCCAGCAGCTCCACGGGTGCTGGCTACACCTTC; CDR3: CASSSTGAGYTF
J: TRBJ2-6; D: .; V: TRBV19; size: .; DNA: TGTGCCAGTAGTATGCGGGACCCCGTCCCCGGGGCCAACGTCCTGACTTTC; CDR3: CASSMRDPVPGANVLTF
J: TRBJ2-1; D: TRBD2; V: TRBV4-1; size: .; DNA: TGCGCCAGCAGCCTACAGCTAGCGGGAGCGTCCTACAATGAGCAGTTCTTC; CDR3: CASSLQLAGASYNEQFF
J: TRBJ1-5; D: TRBD1; V: TRBV29-1; size: .; DNA: TGCAGCGTTGTGGTCGGGACAGGGGGTTCTCAGCCCCAGCATTTT; CDR3: CSVVVGTGGSQPQHF
J: TRBJ2-5; D: TRBD2; V: TRBV10-1; size: .; DNA: TGCGCCAGCATCCCGACTAGCGGGAGGTATAGAGAGACCCAGTACTTC; CDR3: CASIPTSGRYRETQYF
J: TRBJ2-5; D: .; V: TRBV28; size: .; DNA: TGTGCCAGCAGTTTGCGCAGGGGAAGGGAAGAGACCCAGTACTTC; CDR3: CASSLRRGREETQYF
J: TRBJ1-1; D: .; V: TRBV20-1; size: .; DNA: TGCAGTGCTAACCTATACACTGAAGCTTTCTTT; CDR3: CSANLYTEAFF
J: TRBJ1-2; D: .; V: TRBV2; size: .; DNA: TGTGCCAGTTCGGGAACCTATGGCTACACCTTC; CDR3: CASSGTYGYTF
J: TRBJ2-7; D: .; V: TRBV11-3; size: once; DNA: TGTGCCAGCAGCCTAGGACAGTCCTACGAGCAGTACTTC; CDR3: CASSLGQSYEQYF
J: TRBJ2-6; D: .; V: TRBV7-8; size: .; DNA: TGTGCCAGCAGCTTAGTTCCGGGCGGGCCAGGCTCTGGGGCCAACGTCCTGACTTTC; CDR3: CASSLVPGGPGSGANVLTF
J: TRBJ2-1; D: TRBD2; V: TRBV13; size: .; DNA: TGTGCCAGCAGCTTATTTCTAGCGGGACACAATGAGCAGTTCTTC; CDR3: CASSLFLAGHNEQFF
J: TRBJ1-1; D: .; V: TRBV5-4; size: .; DNA: TGTGCCAGCAGCCCTGGTAGCACTGAAGCTTTCTTT; CDR3: CASSPGSTEAFF
J: TRBJ2-5; D: .; V: TRBV4-2; size: .; DNA: TGTGCCAGCAGCCTCGGACAGAAAGAGACCCAGTACTTC; CDR3: CASSLGQKETQYF
J: TRBJ2-7; D: TRBD2; V: TRBV5-4; size: once; DNA: TGTGCCAGCAGCTTGGCCTGGGGGGGCTCCTACGAGCAGTACTTC; CDR3: CASSLAWGGSYEQYF
J: TRBJ2-3; D: .; V: TRBV7-9; size: .; DNA: TGTGCCAGCAGCTTAGCGGGAGATGGGGATACGCAGTATTTT; CDR3: CASSLAGDGDTQYF